A selection of T cell receptor beta chains follows, all from one sample in a study of blood T cell repertoires in COVID-19. Produced via immunoSEQ multiplex PCR; TCRdb's table is partial and in-frame only. The table lists approximately 210,000 clones, 84% of them singletons. The sample consisted of peripheral blood. The origin of the receptors is a woman aged 45-59 years with active or convalescent COVID-19. CDR3s include the opening cysteine and the closing phenylalanine or tryptophan. The D gene is left open where the match is weak. A row's size may be missing; if present it is once, few, many or a size class.

v_call	d_call	j_call	clone_size	cdr3_nt	cdr3_aa
TRBV10-3	NA	TRBJ2-1	NA	TGTGCCATCAGTGAGTCGGGGAGCCCTGAGCAGTTCTTC	CAISESGSPEQFF
TRBV3-1/TRBV3-2	TRBD1	TRBJ1-3	NA	TGTGCCAGCAGCCAGGGGACAGGGCTCGGAAACACCATATATTTT	CASSQGTGLGNTIYF
TRBV7-9	TRBD2	TRBJ2-2	NA	TGTGCCAGCAGCTTACTAGCGGGAGTTGGTAGAACCGGGGAGCTGTTTTTT	CASSLLAGVGRTGELFF
TRBV3-1/TRBV3-2	NA	TRBJ1-1	NA	TGTGCCAGCAGCCAAGACGGGTCCGGGGTCACTGAAGCTTTCTTT	CASSQDGSGVTEAFF
TRBV11-2	TRBD2	TRBJ2-1	few	TGTGCCAGCAGCTTAGAAGGGGTAGCGGGAGAACAAGTCAATGAGCAGTTCTTC	CASSLEGVAGEQVNEQFF
TRBV5-1	TRBD1	TRBJ1-5	NA	TGCGCCAGCAGCTTGGATGGACAGGGAGGCCAGCCCCAGCATTTT	CASSLDGQGGQPQHF
TRBV27	TRBD1	TRBJ2-2	NA	TGTGCCAGCAGGATTCAGGGGGCGCGAACCGGGGAGCTGTTTTTT	CASRIQGARTGELFF
TRBV3-1/TRBV3-2	NA	TRBJ1-2	once	TGTGCCAGCAGCCCCTGGGCGGGCTATGGCTACACCTTC	CASSPWAGYGYTF
TRBV5-5	NA	TRBJ1-1	NA	TGTGCCAGCAGCTGGTCGGCCAGGGGGAACACTGAAGCTTTCTTT	CASSWSARGNTEAFF
TRBV28	NA	TRBJ2-7	NA	TGTGCCAGCAGTTCTTCCGGGATGCTATTCGAGCAGTACTTC	CASSSSGMLFEQYF
TRBV30	NA	TRBJ1-1	NA	TGTGCTCGAGCGGGAGGGTTTAACACTGAAGCTTTCTTT	CARAGGFNTEAFF
TRBV10-3	TRBD1	TRBJ2-5	once	TGTGCCATCAGTGGACAGGGGCCCCAAGAGACCCAGTACTTC	CAISGQGPQETQYF
TRBV5-1	NA	TRBJ1-2	NA	TGCGCCAGCAGCTTAACAGCATTTAACTATGGCTACACCTTC	CASSLTAFNYGYTF
TRBV19	TRBD1	TRBJ1-4	NA	TGTGCCAGTAGTACCCGGACAGGGTTAGACGAAAAACTGTTTTTT	CASSTRTGLDEKLFF
TRBV24-1	NA	TRBJ1-6	once	TGTGCCACCAGTGACGGGGGGACACCCCTCCACTTT	CATSDGGTPLHF
TRBV15	TRBD1	TRBJ1-4	NA	TGTGCCACCAGCAGAGTTCGGACAGGTCCAAATGAAAAACTGTTTTTT	CATSRVRTGPNEKLFF
TRBV10-1	TRBD1	TRBJ2-2	once	TGCGCCAGCAGAAGACAGGGGACCGGGGAGCTGTTTTTT	CASRRQGTGELFF
TRBV5-1	TRBD1	TRBJ1-1	NA	TGCGCCAGCAGCCTCTACCTGGGACAGGGGATCGAAGCTTTCTTT	CASSLYLGQGIEAFF
TRBV5-1	NA	TRBJ2-6	NA	TGCGCCAGCAGCATGACAGTTGGGTCTGGGGCCAACGTCCTGACTTTC	CASSMTVGSGANVLTF
TRBV25-1	NA	TRBJ1-1	NA	TGTGCCAGCAGTGAATCACAGACATACACTGAAGCTTTCTTT	CASSESQTYTEAFF
TRBV6-4	NA	TRBJ2-5	NA	TGTGCCAGCACCCACTTGGGGCGAGGAGAGACCCAGTACTTC	CASTHLGRGETQYF
TRBV29-1	NA	TRBJ1-1	NA	TGCAGCGTTGAAGTTCGCCTAGGCACTGAAGCTTTCTTT	CSVEVRLGTEAFF
TRBV6-2/TRBV6-3	NA	TRBJ1-2	NA	TGTGCCAGCAGTACCCCCACAGGGAGGGGTGGCTACACCTTC	CASSTPTGRGGYTF
TRBV30	TRBD1	TRBJ2-7	NA	TGTGCCTCGGAACGATTGGACAGGGATGGCGAGCAGTACTTC	CASERLDRDGEQYF
TRBV10-1	NA	TRBJ2-5	NA	TGCGCCAGCAGTGCCCGGGGATCCGGGACTGTGCAAGAGACCCAGTACTTC	CASSARGSGTVQETQYF
TRBV9	NA	TRBJ1-3	NA	TGTGCCAGCAGCGGTCCGGGGGTCTCTGGAAACACCATATATTTT	CASSGPGVSGNTIYF
TRBV15	NA	TRBJ1-1	NA	TGTGCCACCGGCTCGGGGTGGGCTGAAGCTTTCTTT	CATGSGWAEAFF
TRBV5-1	TRBD2	TRBJ2-1	NA	TGCGCCAGCAGCAAACTAGCGGGCTTATACAATGAGCAGTTCTTC	CASSKLAGLYNEQFF
TRBV2	NA	TRBJ1-2	NA	TGTGCCAGCAGTGAGGGTGGAACAGATGGCTACACCTTC	CASSEGGTDGYTF
TRBV27	TRBD1	TRBJ1-1	NA	TGTGCCAGTGGGACAGGGGTCACTGAAGCTTTCTTT	CASGTGVTEAFF
TRBV2	TRBD1	TRBJ1-1	NA	TGTGCCAGCAGTCTACTGGACAGGGAGAACACTGAAGCTTTCTTT	CASSLLDRENTEAFF
TRBV7-9	NA	TRBJ1-5	NA	TGTGCCAGCAGCCTCGGGGGGGCTAGCAATCAGCCCCAGCATTTT	CASSLGGASNQPQHF
TRBV6-6	TRBD2	TRBJ2-1	few	TGTGCCAGCAGTACAGCCGGGACTAGCGGGGGGCAGTTCTTC	CASSTAGTSGGQFF
TRBV7-9	NA	TRBJ2-1	NA	TGTGCCAGCAGCTTAGTGGGGGGCTACAATGAGCAGTTCTTC	CASSLVGGYNEQFF
TRBV19	TRBD1	TRBJ1-5	once	TGTGCCAGTAGTCGGAAACAGGGGGCTGCGCAGCCCCAGCATTTT	CASSRKQGAAQPQHF
TRBV11-1	TRBD1	TRBJ2-3	NA	TGTGCCAGCAGCGTGACCGGGACAGGGGGCCAAGATACGCAGTATTTT	CASSVTGTGGQDTQYF
TRBV10-3	TRBD1	TRBJ2-2	NA	TGTGCCATCAGAGAGCCGGGACAGGGTATCACCGGGGAGCTGTTTTTT	CAIREPGQGITGELFF